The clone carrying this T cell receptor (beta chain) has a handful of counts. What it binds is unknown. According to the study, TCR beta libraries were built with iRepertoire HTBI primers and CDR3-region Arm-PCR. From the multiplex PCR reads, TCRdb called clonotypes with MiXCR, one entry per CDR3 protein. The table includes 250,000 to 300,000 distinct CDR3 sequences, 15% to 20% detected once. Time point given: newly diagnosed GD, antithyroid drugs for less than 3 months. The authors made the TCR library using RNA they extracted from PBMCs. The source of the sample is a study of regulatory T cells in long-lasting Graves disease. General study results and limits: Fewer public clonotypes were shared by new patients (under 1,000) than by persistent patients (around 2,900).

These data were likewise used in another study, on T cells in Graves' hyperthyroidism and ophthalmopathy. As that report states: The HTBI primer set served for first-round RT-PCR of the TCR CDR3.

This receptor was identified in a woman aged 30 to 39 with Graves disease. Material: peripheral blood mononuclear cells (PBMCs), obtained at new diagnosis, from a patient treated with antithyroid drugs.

The CDR3 region has the DNA TGCAGTGCCAACCGAGACAGGGTGACAAATGAGCAGTACTTC. Its protein product is CSANRDRVTNEQYF. The chain employs TRBV20-1 and TRBJ2-5; 7 nucleotides agree with TRBD1. J was trimmed by 11 bases and V by 6 bases; bases with no gene match: 18. Germline assignment: CDR1 DFQATT and CDR2 SNEGSKA (reference sequence). The CDR3 totals 14 residues.